Listed below are T cell receptor beta chains from one sample, sequenced in a study of identical twins. MiXCR, applied by TCRdb to the 5' RACE reads, yields one record per CDR3 protein. This table holds 200,000 to 250,000 distinct CDR3 sequences, more than 6.5% found once. The same specimen was also included in a second study, on yellow fever vaccine responses in identical twins.

Sequencing used memory (CD45RO+) T cells sorted from blood. These receptors came from a woman aged 18-29 years in good health. CDR3s include the opening cysteine and the closing phenylalanine or tryptophan.

V,J,CDR3
TRBV29-1,TRBJ2-2,CSVQQTTTGELFF
TRBV7-6,TRBJ2-1,CASSLGGSGGGEQFF
TRBV6-2/TRBV6-3,TRBJ2-1,CASSISGSYNEQFF
TRBV7-9,TRBJ1-1,CASSFKAGLTEAFF
TRBV20-1,TRBJ2-1,CSALVPSSYNEQFF
TRBV6-5,TRBJ2-3,CASSYTSRSTDTQYF
TRBV11-2,TRBJ2-5,CASSRDRVQETQYF
TRBV3-2,TRBJ2-3,CASSHSREMGTDTQYF
TRBV6-2/TRBV6-3,TRBJ2-2,CASSRSGDTGELFF
TRBV18,TRBJ2-4,CASSTGQGLDIQYF
TRBV15,TRBJ2-2,CATSRAVNTGELFF